This T cell receptor beta chain was found in a study of T-cell memory formation after mild COVID-19. Study-wide results and limits: Among clones peaking at day 37 in the second wave, SARS-CoV-2 specificity remained unconfirmed.

This clonotype has more than one count but fewer than ten. Its target is not known. J was trimmed by 5 bases and V by 4 bases; bases with no gene match: 8. Germline loops: CDR1 SGHTA, CDR2 FQGNSA. The CDR3 spans 16 residues. A single record per CDR3 protein comes from TCRdb applying MiXCR to the 5' RACE reads. The profile covers 350,000 to 450,000 distinct CDR3 sequences, with 25% to 30% appearing a single time and approximately 13% taken by the ten largest. Sequenced material: PBMCs or a T cell subset sorted from them (not recorded which). This sequence joins TRBV7-2 and TRBJ2-1; the match to TRBD1 covers 10 bases. This clonotype was obtained from an adult woman who had mild COVID-19 (a few samples of this study predate the infection). Cell type and time point are not known. In DNA, the CDR3 is TGTGCCAGCAGCTCCTACCGGGACAGGGGAAACAATGAGCAGTTCTTC. Translation gives CASSSYRDRGNNEQFF. Full variable domain (missing parts from reference TRBV7-2 and TRBJ2-1): GAGVSQSPSNKVTEKGKDVELRCDPISGHTALYWYRQSLGQGLEFLIYFQGNSAPDKSGLPSDRFSAERTGGSVSTLTIQRTQQEDSAVYLCASSSYRDRGNNEQFFGPGTRLTVL.